The clone carrying this T cell receptor (beta chain) was seen more than once but under ten times. The antigen is unknown. The data stem from a study of cytomegalovirus exposure and HLA in healthy donors. Study conclusions and caveats: Presence/absence analyses assumed roughly uniform sequencing depth across donors. A prior analysis recorded that most TCR beta V segments were productive about 87% or about 30% of the time. A later analysis, which compared TCR beta chains of equal frequency, found the HLA-associated ones more clonally expanded.

Germline values: CDR1 SEHNR, CDR2 FQNEAQ (reference sequence). This CDR3 is built from 14 residues. V was trimmed by 6 bases and J by 7 bases, leaving 16 bases between them. This cohort consisted of healthy bone marrow donors. Use of 60 Vbeta and 13 Jbeta primers characterized the PCR. Using immunoSEQ multiplex PCR, the repertoire was profiled, and TCRdb retains in-frame clones only, with some absent. The table records 100,000 or so clones, around 82% of them present only once. The receptor's source is a man aged 35 to 55 in good health and CMV-seropositive. V gene TRBV7-9 combines with J gene TRBJ2-1; a weak D match, TRBD1 (5 bases). The source material was PBMCs. This CDR3 is CASRPGLGVNEQFF. For the CDR3, the DNA is TGTGCCAGCAGACCCGGCCTAGGGGTTAATGAGCAGTTCTTC.